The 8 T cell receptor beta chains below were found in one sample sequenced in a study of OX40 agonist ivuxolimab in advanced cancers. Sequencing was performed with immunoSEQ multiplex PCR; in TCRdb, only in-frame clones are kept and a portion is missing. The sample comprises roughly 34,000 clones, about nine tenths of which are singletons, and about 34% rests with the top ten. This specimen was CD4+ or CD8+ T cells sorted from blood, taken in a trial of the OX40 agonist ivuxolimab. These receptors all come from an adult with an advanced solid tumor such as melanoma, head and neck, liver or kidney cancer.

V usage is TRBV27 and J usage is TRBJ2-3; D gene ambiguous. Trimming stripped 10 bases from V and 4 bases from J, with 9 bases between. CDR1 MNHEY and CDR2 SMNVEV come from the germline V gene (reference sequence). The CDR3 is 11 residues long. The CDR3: CATLFADTQYF. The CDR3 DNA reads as TGTGCCACCCTCTTTGCAGATACGCAGTATTTT.

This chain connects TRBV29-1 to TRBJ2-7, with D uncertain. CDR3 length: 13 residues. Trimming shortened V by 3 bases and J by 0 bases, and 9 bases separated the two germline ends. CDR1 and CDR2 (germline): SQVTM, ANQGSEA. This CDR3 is CSVEVQPSYEQYF. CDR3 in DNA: TGCAGCGTTGAGGTACAGCCCTCCTACGAGCAGTACTTC.

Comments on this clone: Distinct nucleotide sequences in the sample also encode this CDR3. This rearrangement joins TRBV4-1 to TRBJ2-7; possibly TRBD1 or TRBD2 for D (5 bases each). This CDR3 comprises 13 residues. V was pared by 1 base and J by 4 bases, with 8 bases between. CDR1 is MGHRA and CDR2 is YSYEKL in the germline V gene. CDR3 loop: CASSQVGGYEQYF. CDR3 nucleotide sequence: TGCGCCAGCAGCCAAGTTGGGGGTTACGAGCAGTACTTC.

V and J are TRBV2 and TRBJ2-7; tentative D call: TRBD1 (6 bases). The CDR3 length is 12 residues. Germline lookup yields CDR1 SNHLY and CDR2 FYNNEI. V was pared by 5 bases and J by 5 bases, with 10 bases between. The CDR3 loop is CASSWTDNEQYF. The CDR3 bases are TGTGCCAGCAGTTGGACAGACAACGAGCAGTACTTC.

CDR3 nucleotide sequence: TGTGCCAGCATCCGTTCCGGGGAGGGCCAGTACACCGGGGAGCTGTTTTTT. This sequence encodes CASIRSGEGQYTGELFF. The chain uses TRBV7-2 and TRBJ2-2, with 7 bases lining up with TRBD2. Germline CDR1 SGHTA, CDR2 FQGNSA. V dropped 7 bases and J dropped 3; count of bases not matched to a gene: 14. The CDR3 totals 17 residues.

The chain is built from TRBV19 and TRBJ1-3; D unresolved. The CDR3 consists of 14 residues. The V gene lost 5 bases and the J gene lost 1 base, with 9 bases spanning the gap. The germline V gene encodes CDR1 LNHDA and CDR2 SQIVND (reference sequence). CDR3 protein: CASSAGLSGNTIYF. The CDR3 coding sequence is TGTGCCAGTAGTGCGGGCCTGTCTGGAAACACCATATATTTT. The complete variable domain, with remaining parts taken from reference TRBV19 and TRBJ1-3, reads DGGITQSPKYLFRKEGQNVTLSCEQNLNHDAMYWYRQDPGQGLRLIYYSQIVNDFQKGDIAEGYSVSREKKESFPLTVTSAQKNPTAFYLCASSAGLSGNTIYFGEGSWLTVV.

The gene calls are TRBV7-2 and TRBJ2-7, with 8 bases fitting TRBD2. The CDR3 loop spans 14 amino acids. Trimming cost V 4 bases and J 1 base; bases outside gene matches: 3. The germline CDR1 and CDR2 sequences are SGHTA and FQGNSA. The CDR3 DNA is TGTGCCAGCAGCTCGACTAGCGAGTCCTACGAGCAGTACTTC. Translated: CASSSTSESYEQYF.

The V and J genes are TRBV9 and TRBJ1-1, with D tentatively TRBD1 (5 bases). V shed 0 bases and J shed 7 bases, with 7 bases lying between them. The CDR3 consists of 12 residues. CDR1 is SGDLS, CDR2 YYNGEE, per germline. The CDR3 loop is CASSVGRGEAFF. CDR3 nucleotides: TGTGCCAGCAGCGTAGGTAGGGGTGAAGCTTTCTTT.